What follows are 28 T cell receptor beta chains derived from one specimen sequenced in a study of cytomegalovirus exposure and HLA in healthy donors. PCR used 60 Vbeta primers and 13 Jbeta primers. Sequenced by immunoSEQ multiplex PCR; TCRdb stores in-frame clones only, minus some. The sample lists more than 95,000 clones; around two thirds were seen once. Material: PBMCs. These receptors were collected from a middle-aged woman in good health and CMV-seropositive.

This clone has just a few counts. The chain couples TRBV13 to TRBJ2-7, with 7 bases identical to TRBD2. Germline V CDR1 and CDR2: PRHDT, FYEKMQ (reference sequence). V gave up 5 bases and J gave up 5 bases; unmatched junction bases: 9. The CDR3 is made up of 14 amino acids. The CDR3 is CASSVAGVADEQYF. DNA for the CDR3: TGTGCCAGCAGCGTAGCGGGTGTCGCCGACGAGCAGTACTTC.

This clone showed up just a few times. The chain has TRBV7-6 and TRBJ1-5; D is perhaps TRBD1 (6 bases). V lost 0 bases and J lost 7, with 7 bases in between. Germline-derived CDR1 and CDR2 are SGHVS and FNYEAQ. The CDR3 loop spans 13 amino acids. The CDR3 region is CASSLADSQPQHF. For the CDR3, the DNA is TGTGCCAGCAGCTTAGCGGACAGCCAGCCCCAGCATTTT.

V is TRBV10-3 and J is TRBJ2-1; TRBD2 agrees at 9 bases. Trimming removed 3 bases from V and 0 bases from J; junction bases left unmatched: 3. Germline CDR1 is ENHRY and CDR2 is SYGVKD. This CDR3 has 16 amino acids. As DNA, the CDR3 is TGTGCCATCAGTGAAAATAGCGGGAGCTCCTACAATGAGCAGTTCTTC. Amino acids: CAISENSGSSYNEQFF.

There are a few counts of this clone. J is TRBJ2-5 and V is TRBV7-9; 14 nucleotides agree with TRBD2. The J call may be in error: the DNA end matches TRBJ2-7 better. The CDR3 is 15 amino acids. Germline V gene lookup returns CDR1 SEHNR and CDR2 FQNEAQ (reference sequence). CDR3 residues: CASSLTSGRGYEQYF. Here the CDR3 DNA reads TGTGCCAGCAGCTTGACTAGCGGGAGGGGTTACGAGCAGTACTTC.

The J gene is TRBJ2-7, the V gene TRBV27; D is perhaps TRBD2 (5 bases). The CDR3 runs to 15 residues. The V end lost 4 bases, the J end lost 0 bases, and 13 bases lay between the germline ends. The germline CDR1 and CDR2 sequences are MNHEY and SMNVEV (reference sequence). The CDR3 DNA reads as TGTGCCAGCAGTTCCGGACTCAGGAGCTCCTACGAGCAGTACTTC. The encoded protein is CASSSGLRSSYEQYF.

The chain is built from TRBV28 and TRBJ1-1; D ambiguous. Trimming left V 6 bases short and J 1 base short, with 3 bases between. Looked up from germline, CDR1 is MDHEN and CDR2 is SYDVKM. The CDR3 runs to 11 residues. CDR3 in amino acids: CASSKNTEAFF. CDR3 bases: TGTGCCAGCAGCAAGAACACTGAAGCTTTCTTT.

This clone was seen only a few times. The CDR3 region is CASSLGDRGPDQPQHF. The CDR3 nucleotides are TGTGCCAGCAGCTTAGGGGACAGGGGGCCTGATCAGCCCCAGCATTTT. This chain connects TRBV7-9 to TRBJ1-5, with 12 nucleotides matching TRBD1. The germline V gene has CDR1 SEHNR and CDR2 FQNEAQ (reference sequence). V dropped 1 base and J dropped 5; count of bases not matched to a gene: 3. The CDR3 extends over 16 amino acids. Full variable domain (remainder filled in from reference TRBV7-9 and TRBJ1-5): DTGVSQNPRHKITKRGQNVTFRCDPISEHNRLYWYRQTLGQGPEFLTYFQNEAQLEKSRLLSDRFSAERPKGSFSTLEIQRTEQGDSAMYLCASSLGDRGPDQPQHFGDGTRLSIL.

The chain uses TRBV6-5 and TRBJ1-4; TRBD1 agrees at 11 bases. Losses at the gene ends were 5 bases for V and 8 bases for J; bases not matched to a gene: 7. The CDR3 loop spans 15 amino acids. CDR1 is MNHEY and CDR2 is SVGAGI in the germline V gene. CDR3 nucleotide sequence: TGTGCCAGCAGTCCCCCCGGGACAGGGGGGGAAAAACTGTTTTTT. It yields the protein CASSPPGTGGEKLFF.

DNA for the CDR3: TGTGCCAGCTCACCGCCGAGCGGCTCCCAAGAGACCCAGTACTTC. It translates to CASSPPSGSQETQYF. The chain is built from TRBV18 and TRBJ2-5; tentative D call: TRBD2 (5 bases). CDR3 size: 15 residues. V was clipped by 3 bases and J by 1 base, with 12 bases between them. Germline V CDR1 and CDR2: KGHSH, LQKENI.

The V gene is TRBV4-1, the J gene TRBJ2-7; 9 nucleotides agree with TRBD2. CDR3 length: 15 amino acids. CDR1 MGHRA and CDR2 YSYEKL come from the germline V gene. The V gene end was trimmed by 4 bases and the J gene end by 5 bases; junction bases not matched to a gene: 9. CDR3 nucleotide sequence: TGCGCCAGCAGCCTCACCGGGACTAGCTTCGACGAGCAGTACTTC. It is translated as CASSLTGTSFDEQYF.

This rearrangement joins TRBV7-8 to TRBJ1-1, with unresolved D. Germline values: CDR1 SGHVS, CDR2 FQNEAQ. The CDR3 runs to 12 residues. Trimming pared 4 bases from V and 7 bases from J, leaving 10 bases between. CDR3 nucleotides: TGTGCCAGCAGCTATAGACGGGATGAAGCTTTCTTT. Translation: CASSYRRDEAFF.

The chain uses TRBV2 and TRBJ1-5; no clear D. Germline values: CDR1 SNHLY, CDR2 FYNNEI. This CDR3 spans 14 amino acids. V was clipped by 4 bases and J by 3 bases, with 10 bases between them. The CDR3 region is CASSGGIDNQPQHF. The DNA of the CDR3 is TGTGCCAGCAGTGGAGGGATTGACAATCAGCCCCAGCATTTT.

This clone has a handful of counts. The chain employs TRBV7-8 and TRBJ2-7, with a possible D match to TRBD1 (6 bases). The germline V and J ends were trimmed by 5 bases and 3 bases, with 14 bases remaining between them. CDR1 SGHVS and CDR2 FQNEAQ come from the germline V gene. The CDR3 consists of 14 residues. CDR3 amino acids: CASSHRDRVYEQYF. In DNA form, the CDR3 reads TGTGCCAGCAGCCACAGGGATAGGGTCTACGAGCAGTACTTC. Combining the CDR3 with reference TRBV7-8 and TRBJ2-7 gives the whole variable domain GAGVSQSPRYKVAKRGQDVALRCDPISGHVSLFWYQQALGQGPEFLTYFQNEAQLDKSGLPSDRFFAERPEGSVSTLKIQRTQQEDSAVYLCASSHRDRVYEQYFGPGTRLTVT.

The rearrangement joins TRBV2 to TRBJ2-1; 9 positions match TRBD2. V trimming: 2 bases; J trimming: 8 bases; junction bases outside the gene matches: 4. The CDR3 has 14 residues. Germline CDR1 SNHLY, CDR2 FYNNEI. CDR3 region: CASSEPRTSDEQFF. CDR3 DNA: TGTGCCAGCAGTGAACCGAGGACTAGCGATGAGCAGTTCTTC.

The CDR3 protein is CASSAGGQRPGTDTQYF. CDR3 sequence (DNA): TGTGCCAGCAGCGCAGGGGGACAGAGACCGGGCACAGATACGCAGTATTTT. The chain joins TRBV11-3 to TRBJ2-3, with 7 positions matching TRBD1. The CDR3 contains 17 residues. Trimming cost V 5 bases and J 1 base; bases outside gene matches: 12. Germline-derived CDR1 and CDR2 are SGHNT and YENEEA.

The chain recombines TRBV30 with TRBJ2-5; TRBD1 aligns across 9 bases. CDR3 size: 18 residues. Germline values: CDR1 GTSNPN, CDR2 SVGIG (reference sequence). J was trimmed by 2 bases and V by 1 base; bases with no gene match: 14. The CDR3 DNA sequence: TGTGCCTGGAGTGGAGGGACAGGGAAGTGGATCAGGCAAGAGACCCAGTACTTC. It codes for CAWSGGTGKWIRQETQYF.

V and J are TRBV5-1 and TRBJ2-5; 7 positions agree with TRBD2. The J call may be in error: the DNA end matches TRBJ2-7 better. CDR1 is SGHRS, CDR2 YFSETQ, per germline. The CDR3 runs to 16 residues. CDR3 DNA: TGCGCCAGCAGCCTCCTTGGGGGGGGAAGCTCCTACGAGCAGTACTTC. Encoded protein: CASSLLGGGSSYEQYF.

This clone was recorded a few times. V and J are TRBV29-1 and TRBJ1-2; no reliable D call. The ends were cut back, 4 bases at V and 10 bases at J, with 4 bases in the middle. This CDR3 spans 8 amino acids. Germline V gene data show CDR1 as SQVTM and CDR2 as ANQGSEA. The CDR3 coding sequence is TGCAGCGTTGGGCTCTACACCTTC. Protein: CSVGLYTF.

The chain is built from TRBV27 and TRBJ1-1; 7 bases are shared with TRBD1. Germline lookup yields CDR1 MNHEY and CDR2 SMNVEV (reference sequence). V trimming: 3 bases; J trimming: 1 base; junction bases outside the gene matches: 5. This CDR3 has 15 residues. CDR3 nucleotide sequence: TGTGCCAGCAGTTTGCGGACAGGCGGGAACACTGAAGCTTTCTTT. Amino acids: CASSLRTGGNTEAFF.

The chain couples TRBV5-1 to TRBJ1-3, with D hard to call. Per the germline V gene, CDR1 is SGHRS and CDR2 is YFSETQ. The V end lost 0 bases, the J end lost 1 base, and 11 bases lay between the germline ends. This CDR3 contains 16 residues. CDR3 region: CASSLDPGSSGNTIYF. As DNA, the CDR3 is TGCGCCAGCAGCTTGGATCCGGGTTCGTCTGGAAACACCATATATTTT.

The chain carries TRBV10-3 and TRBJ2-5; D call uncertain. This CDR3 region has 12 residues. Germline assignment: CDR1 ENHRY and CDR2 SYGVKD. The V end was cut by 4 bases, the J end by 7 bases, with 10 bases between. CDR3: CAISGGSGTQYF. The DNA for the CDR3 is TGTGCCATCAGTGGAGGATCGGGGACCCAGTACTTC.

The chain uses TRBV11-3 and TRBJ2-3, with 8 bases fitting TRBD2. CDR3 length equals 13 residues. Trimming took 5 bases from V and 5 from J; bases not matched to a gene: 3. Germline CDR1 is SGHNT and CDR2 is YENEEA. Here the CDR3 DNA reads TGTGCCAGCAGCCCGGGAGGGGGAGATACGCAGTATTTT. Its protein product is CASSPGGGDTQYF.

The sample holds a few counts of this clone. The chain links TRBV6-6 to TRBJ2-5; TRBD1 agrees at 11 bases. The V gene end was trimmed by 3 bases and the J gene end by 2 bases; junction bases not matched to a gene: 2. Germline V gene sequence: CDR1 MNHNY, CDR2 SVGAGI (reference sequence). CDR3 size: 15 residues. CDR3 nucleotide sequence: TGTGCCAGCAGTTATGGACAGGGGGCTCAAGAGACCCAGTACTTC. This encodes CASSYGQGAQETQYF.

CDR3 loop: CAWSSSSGYNEQFF. The CDR3, as DNA: TGTGCCTGGAGTTCCTCTAGCGGGTACAATGAGCAGTTCTTC. The V call is TRBV30, the J call TRBJ2-1, with 8 bases that match TRBD2. The J segment lost 4 bases and the V segment lost 2 bases, leaving 4 bases of the junction unmatched. The germline CDR1 and CDR2 sequences are GTSNPN and SVGIG (reference sequence). The CDR3 consists of 14 residues.

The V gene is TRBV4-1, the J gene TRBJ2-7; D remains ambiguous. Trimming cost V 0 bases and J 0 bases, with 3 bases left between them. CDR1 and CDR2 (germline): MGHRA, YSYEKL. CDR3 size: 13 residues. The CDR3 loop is CASSQESSYEQYF. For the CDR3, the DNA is TGCGCCAGCAGCCAAGAGAGCTCCTACGAGCAGTACTTC.

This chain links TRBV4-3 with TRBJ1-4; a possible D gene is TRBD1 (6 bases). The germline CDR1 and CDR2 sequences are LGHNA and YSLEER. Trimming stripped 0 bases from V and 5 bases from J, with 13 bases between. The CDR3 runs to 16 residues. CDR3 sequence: CASSQDHGQGNEKLFF. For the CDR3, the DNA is TGCGCCAGCAGCCAAGATCACGGGCAGGGGAATGAAAAACTGTTTTTT.

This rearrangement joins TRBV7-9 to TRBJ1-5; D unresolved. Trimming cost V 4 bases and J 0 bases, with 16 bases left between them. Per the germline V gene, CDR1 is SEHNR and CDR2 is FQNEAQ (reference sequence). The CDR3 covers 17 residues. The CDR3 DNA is TGTGCCAGCAGCTCCAGCGCCGCGGCTTATAGCAATCAGCCCCAGCATTTT. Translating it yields CASSSSAAAYSNQPQHF.

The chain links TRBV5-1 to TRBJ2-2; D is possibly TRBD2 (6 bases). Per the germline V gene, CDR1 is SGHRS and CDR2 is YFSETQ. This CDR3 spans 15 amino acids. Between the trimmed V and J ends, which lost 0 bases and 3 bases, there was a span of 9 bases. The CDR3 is CASSLGSGYTGELFF. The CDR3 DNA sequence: TGCGCCAGCAGCTTGGGTAGCGGCTACACCGGGGAGCTGTTTTTT.